This T cell receptor beta chain is from a study of shared clonotypes between healthy human individuals. Notes on the study in general: Of the naive CD4 clonotypes, roughly 5% were shared across a handful of donors.

Repertoires were generated with immunoSEQ multiplex PCR, while TCRdb's copy carries only in-frame clones and drops some. Among under 1,900,000 clones listed, about 98.5% were seen once. Remarks on this clone: Its antigen is unknown.

V lost 8 bases and J 8 bases, leaving 23 bases between the germline ends. The CDR3 has 14 amino acids. Looked up from germline, CDR1 is SQVTM and CDR2 is ANQGSEA. Material for sequencing was naive CD4+ T cells sorted from blood. Subset indicated: CD45RA+ positively selected. The sequence came from a man aged 30 to 45 in good health. The chain links TRBV29-1 to TRBJ2-3; possible D gene TRBD2, 6 bases. The CDR3 reads CSLRDFTSRSTQYF. The CDR3 DNA is TGCAGCCTCCGGGACTTCACTAGCCGGAGTACGCAGTATTTT.